One TCR beta chain is described in this entry. The germline gives CDR1 MNHEY, CDR2 SMNVEV (reference sequence). Trimming took 2 bases from V and 3 from J, leaving 10 bases between them. The CDR3 loop spans 15 amino acids. These data are taken from a study of blood T cell repertoires in COVID-19. Sequencing used immunoSEQ multiplex PCR; TCRdb keeps in-frame clones, though not all of them. The table includes 100,000 to 150,000 clones, approximately 85% detected once. The gene calls are TRBV27 and TRBJ2-2, with D possibly TRBD1 on 6 matching bases. This sequence originates from a woman older than 75 with COVID-19, enrolled during active disease. The sequenced sample was peripheral blood. The CDR3 DNA sequence: TGTGCCAGCAGTTTACGAGGGGGAGACACCGGGGAGCTGTTTTTT. Its protein product is CASSLRGGDTGELFF.